This T cell receptor (beta chain) was obtained from a study of technical replicates of blood from a few donors. The germline V gene encodes CDR1 SEHNR and CDR2 FQNEAQ (reference sequence). Trimming removed 3 bases from V and 4 bases from J; junction bases left unmatched: 14. The CDR3 has 19 amino acids. This table comes from immunoSEQ multiplex PCR, and its TCRdb copy is limited to in-frame clones, with some not included. This table has approximately 100,000 clones, 90% to 97% appearing once. This receptor was identified in a human donor in good health. This chain connects TRBV7-9 to TRBJ2-1, with 11 nucleotides matching TRBD2. Sequencing input: T cells isolated from PBMCs. The CDR3 protein is CASSLVSGGAMDDYNEQFF. The CDR3 region has the DNA TGTGCCAGCAGCTTGGTTAGCGGGGGGGCGATGGACGATTACAATGAGCAGTTCTTC.